The sequence of this TCR beta chain was determined in a study of shared clonotypes between healthy human individuals. In regard to this clone: Its antigen is not identified.

Unsorted material relied on 85 million to 95 million PBMCs as the source of genomic DNA. Whole-study results and caveats: Investigators expected sequencing depth to affect clonotype sharing among donors. The sampled material consisted only of blood, and tissue repertoires are likely to differ.

With 5 bases clipped from V and 2 bases from J, the junction kept 11 bases outside the gene matches. The CDR3 is made up of 18 amino acids. Germline V CDR1 and CDR2: LNHDA, SQIVND (reference sequence). The repertoire was sequenced with immunoSEQ multiplex PCR; TCRdb's copy has only in-frame clones and lacks some. The data hold fewer than 550,000 clones, with about three quarters observed a single time. The clonotype was recovered from a woman in her thirties or forties in good health. Some clones in this sample may be carry-over from other donors' samples. The sample taken for sequencing was PBMCs. The chain is built from TRBV19 and TRBJ2-1, with 11 bases aligning to TRBD2. DNA for the CDR3: TGTGCCAGTAGTCCCTGGACTAGCGGGCTCCTAACCTACAATGAGCAGTTCTTC. Translation gives CASSPWTSGLLTYNEQFF.